This T cell receptor beta chain was captured by sequencing in a study of control samples from healthy donors and cancer patients. The assay was immunoSEQ multiplex PCR, and TCRdb's table has in-frame clones only and misses some. This sample has 130,000 or so clones, with approximately 92% found just once. V gave up 4 bases and J gave up 5 bases, with 8 bases separating them. The CDR3 extends over 13 amino acids. CDR1 and CDR2 (germline): MNHEY, SVGAGI. The clonotype comes from a man aged 40-49 years in good health. Sequencing was performed on blood. This rearrangement joins TRBV6-5 to TRBJ1-4; D is possibly TRBD1 (5 bases). The CDR3 loop reads CASSLRQNEKLFF. CDR3 in DNA: TGTGCCAGCAGTTTGAGACAGAATGAAAAACTGTTTTTT.